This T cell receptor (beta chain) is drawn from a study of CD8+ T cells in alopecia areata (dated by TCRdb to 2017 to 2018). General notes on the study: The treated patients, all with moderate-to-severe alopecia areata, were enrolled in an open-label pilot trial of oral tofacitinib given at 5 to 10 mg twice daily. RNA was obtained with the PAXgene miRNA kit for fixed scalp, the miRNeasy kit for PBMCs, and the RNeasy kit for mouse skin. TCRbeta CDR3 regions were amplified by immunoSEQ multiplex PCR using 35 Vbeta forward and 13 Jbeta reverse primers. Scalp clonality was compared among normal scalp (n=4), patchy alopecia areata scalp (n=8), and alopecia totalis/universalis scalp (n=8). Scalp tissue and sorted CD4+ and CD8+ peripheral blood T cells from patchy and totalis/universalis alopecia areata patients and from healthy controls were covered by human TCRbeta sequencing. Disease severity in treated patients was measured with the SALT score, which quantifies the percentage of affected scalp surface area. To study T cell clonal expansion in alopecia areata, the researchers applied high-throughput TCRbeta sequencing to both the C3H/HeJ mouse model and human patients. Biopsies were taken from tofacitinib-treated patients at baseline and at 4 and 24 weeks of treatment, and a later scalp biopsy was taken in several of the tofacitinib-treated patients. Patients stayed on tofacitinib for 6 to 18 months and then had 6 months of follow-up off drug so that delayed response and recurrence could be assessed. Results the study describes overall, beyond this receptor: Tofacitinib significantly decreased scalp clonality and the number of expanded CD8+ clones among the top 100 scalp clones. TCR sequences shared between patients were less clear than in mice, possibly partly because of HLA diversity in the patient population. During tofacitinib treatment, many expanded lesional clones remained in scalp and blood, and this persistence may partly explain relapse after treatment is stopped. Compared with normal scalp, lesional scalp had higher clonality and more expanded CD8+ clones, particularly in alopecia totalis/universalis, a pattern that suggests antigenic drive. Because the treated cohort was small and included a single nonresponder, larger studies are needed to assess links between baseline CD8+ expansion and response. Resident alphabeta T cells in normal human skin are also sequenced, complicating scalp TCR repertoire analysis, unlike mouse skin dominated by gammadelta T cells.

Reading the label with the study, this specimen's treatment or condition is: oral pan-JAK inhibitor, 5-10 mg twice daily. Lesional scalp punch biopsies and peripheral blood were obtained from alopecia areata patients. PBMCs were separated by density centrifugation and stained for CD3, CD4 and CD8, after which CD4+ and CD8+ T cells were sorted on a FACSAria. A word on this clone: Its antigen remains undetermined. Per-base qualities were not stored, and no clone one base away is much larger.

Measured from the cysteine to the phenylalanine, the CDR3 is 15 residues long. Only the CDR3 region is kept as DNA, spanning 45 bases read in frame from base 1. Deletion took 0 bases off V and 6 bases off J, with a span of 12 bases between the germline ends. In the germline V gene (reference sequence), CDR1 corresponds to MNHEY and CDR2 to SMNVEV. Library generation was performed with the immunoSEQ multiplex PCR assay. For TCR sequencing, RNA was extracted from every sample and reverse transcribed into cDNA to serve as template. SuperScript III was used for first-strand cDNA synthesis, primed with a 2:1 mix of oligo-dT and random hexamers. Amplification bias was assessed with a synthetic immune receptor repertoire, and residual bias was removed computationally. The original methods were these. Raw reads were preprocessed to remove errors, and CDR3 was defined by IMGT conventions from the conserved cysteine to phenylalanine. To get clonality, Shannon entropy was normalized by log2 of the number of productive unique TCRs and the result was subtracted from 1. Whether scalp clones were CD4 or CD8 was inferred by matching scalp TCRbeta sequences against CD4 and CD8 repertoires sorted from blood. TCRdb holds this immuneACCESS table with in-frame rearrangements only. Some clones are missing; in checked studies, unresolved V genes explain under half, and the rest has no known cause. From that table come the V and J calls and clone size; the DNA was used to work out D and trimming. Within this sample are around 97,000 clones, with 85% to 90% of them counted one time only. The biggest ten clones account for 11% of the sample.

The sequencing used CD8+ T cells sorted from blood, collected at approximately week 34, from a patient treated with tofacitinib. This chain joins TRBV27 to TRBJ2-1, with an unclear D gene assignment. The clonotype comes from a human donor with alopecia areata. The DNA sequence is TGTGCCAGCAGTTTATCTGACCCCCGGGTCAATGAGCAGTTCTTC. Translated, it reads CASSLSDPRVNEQFF.